These 28 T cell receptor beta chains were sequenced from one sample in a study of T cell repertoires in cytomegalovirus infection. Each CDR3 protein is one row after TCRdb ran MiXCR on the reads. Among about 360,000 distinct CDR3 sequences listed, around a sixth were seen once. Input material: PBMCs. These receptor sequences come from a human donor in good health (CMV status not recorded). Some clones in this sample may be carry-over from other donors' samples.

This chain connects TRBV28 to TRBJ2-7; 8 bases are shared with TRBD1. V dropped 7 bases and J dropped 7; count of bases not matched to a gene: 12. This CDR3 has 14 amino acids. The germline CDR1 and CDR2 sequences are MDHEN and SYDVKM. The CDR3: CASTSPDRVKEQYF. The CDR3 DNA follows: TGTGCCAGCACTAGCCCGGACAGGGTGAAAGAGCAGTACTTC.

This chain's CDR3 is CASSLERANTEAFF. CDR3 DNA sequence: TGCGCCAGCAGCTTGGAGAGGGCTAACACTGAAGCTTTCTTT. The V gene is TRBV5-1, the J gene TRBJ1-1; the D is unclear. The germline gives CDR1 SGHRS, CDR2 YFSETQ. This CDR3 comprises 14 residues. V was shortened by 0 bases and J by 2 bases, with 8 bases between the two germline ends.

The rearrangement uses TRBV6-2 or TRBV6-3 and TRBJ1-5, with 9 bases that match TRBD1. The V and J ends lost 6 bases and 8 bases, in that order; junction bases with no gene match: 5. Germline assignment: CDR1 MNHEY and CDR2 SVGEGT. The CDR3 loop spans 13 amino acids. CDR3 protein: CASRRDRVEPQHF. The CDR3 DNA reads TGTGCCAGCAGACGGGACAGGGTTGAGCCCCAGCATTTT.

The table lists this clonotype with a few counts. The rearrangement uses TRBV19 and TRBJ2-3; 9 bases match TRBD2. The CDR3 spans 18 residues. V trimming: 5 bases; J trimming: 2 bases; junction bases outside the gene matches: 14. CDR1 and CDR2 from the germline V gene are LNHDA and SQIVND (reference sequence). CDR3 nucleotide sequence: TGTGCCAGTAGTCGAAGAAGACTAGCGGAGACGGTCACAGATACGCAGTATTTT. It encodes CASSRRRLAETVTDTQYF.

This clonotype was detected ten times or more. The chain joins TRBV12-3 or TRBV12-4 to TRBJ2-3; D is ambiguous. With 7 bases removed from V and 4 bases from J, the gap between germline ends came to 9 bases. This CDR3 contains 12 residues. The CDR3 is CASTLFPDTQYF. CDR3 DNA: TGTGCCAGCACCCTCTTCCCAGATACGCAGTATTTT.

In its sample, this clonotype was seen many times. The chain uses TRBV12-3 or TRBV12-4 and TRBJ1-2, with TRBD1 matching over 7 bases. Trimming took 6 bases from V and 3 from J; bases not matched to a gene: 7. This CDR3 comprises 14 residues. Here the CDR3 DNA reads TGTGCCAGCAGCTATACAGGGGAGGACTATGGCTACACCTTC. Translation gives CASSYTGEDYGYTF.

This clonotype was recorded many times. V usage is TRBV7-2 and J usage is TRBJ2-1; no firm D call. The CDR3 runs 13 residues. V was cut by 5 bases and J by 1 base, with 6 bases left in between. Germline loops: CDR1 SGHTA, CDR2 FQGNSA. The CDR3 spells CASSPNSYNEQFF. CDR3 DNA: TGTGCCAGCAGCCCCAATTCCTACAATGAGCAGTTCTTC.

The CDR3 DNA reads as TGTGCCAGCAGTTCCGGGACCCAACTGTTTTTT. This gives the protein CASSSGTQLFF. The V and J genes are TRBV6-5 and TRBJ1-4; tentative D call: TRBD1 (5 bases). CDR1 is MNHEY and CDR2 is SVGAGI in the germline V gene. This CDR3 contains 11 residues. The V gene lost 4 bases and the J gene lost 12 bases, with 9 bases spanning the gap.

The CDR3 bases are TGTGCCAGCAGCCCCCAGGGCGGGGCCAACGTCCTGACTTTC. It is translated as CASSPQGGANVLTF. V usage is TRBV7-2 and J usage is TRBJ2-6; tentatively, D is TRBD1 (5 bases). CDR1 and CDR2 (germline): SGHTA, FQGNSA. The length of the CDR3 is 14 residues. Between the trimmed V and J ends, which lost 5 bases and 4 bases, there was a span of 9 bases. Full variable domain (remainder filled in from reference TRBV7-2 and TRBJ2-6): GAGVSQSPSNKVTEKGKDVELRCDPISGHTALYWYRQSLGQGLEFLIYFQGNSAPDKSGLPSDRFSAERTGGSVSTLTIQRTQQEDSAVYLCASSPQGGANVLTFGAGSRLTVL.

The chain couples TRBV9 to TRBJ1-4; no clear D. The CDR3 runs 14 residues. Germline assignment: CDR1 SGDLS and CDR2 YYNGEE. The ends were cut back, 2 bases at V and 8 bases at J, with 13 bases in the middle. The DNA of the CDR3 is TGTGCCAGCAGCGTCGCTTGGGAAAAGGAAAAACTGTTTTTT. It is translated as CASSVAWEKEKLFF.

This clonotype came up many times. The rearrangement joins TRBV4-3 to TRBJ1-2, with D possibly TRBD1 on 5 matching bases. Trimming stripped 0 bases from V and 7 bases from J, with 15 bases between. Germline CDR1 reads LGHNA; CDR2 reads YSLEER. This CDR3 is built from 15 residues. The CDR3 sequence is CASSQDFVGQFGYTF. The CDR3 DNA follows: TGCGCCAGCAGCCAAGATTTTGTGGGGCAGTTTGGCTACACCTTC.

The CDR3 sequence is CASSEGGLQNTEAFF. In DNA form, the CDR3 reads TGTGCCAGCAGTGAAGGTGGCCTTCAGAACACTGAAGCTTTCTTT. The rearrangement uses TRBV2 and TRBJ1-1, with D unclear. This CDR3 spans 15 amino acids. The germline gives CDR1 SNHLY, CDR2 FYNNEI. Trimming removed 1 base at V and 1 base at J, with 10 bases between.

There are many counts of this clonotype. The chain couples TRBV6-1 to TRBJ1-4; tentative D call: TRBD1 (6 bases). CDR1 is MNHNS, CDR2 SASEGT, per germline. The CDR3 is made up of 15 amino acids. The V end was cut by 7 bases, the J end by 4 bases, with 16 bases between. The CDR3 sequence: CASIPPGQFNEKLFF. DNA for the CDR3: TGTGCCAGCATTCCTCCAGGACAGTTTAATGAAAAACTGTTTTTT.

This clonotype turned up a few times. This chain joins TRBV28 and TRBJ2-1; TRBD2 matches 8 bases. Germline-derived CDR1 and CDR2 are MDHEN and SYDVKM. This CDR3 contains 17 residues. The V segment lost 6 bases and the J segment 2 bases; nucleotides outside the gene matches: 12. CDR3 protein: CASSRALRGATYNEQFF. The CDR3 DNA reads as TGTGCCAGCAGCCGTGCCTTGCGGGGGGCTACCTACAATGAGCAGTTCTTC.

This clonotype was counted a few times. This chain uses TRBV5-4 with TRBJ2-3, with 7 positions matching TRBD2. This CDR3 has 15 residues. Germline CDR1 reads SGHNT; CDR2 reads YYREEE (reference sequence). The trim removed 4 bases at V and 7 bases at J, leaving 12 bases unmatched. The CDR3, as DNA: TGTGCCAGCAGCCTCCCGAGCGGGATGGGGAATACGCAGTATTTT. This gives the protein CASSLPSGMGNTQYF.

As regards this clonotype: Since a much larger clone is just one base distant, this may be a read error. In DNA, the CDR3 is TGCGCCAGCAGCCAAGATCTTGGCGGCGGTTGGGAAAACCTGTTTTTT. It encodes CASSQDLGGGWENLFF. The genes are TRBV4-3 and TRBJ1-4, with D unresolved. This CDR3 comprises 16 residues. Germline V gene sequence: CDR1 LGHNA, CDR2 YSLEER.

Only a few counts were recorded for this clonotype. This chain joins TRBV5-1 and TRBJ2-3; no clear D. The CDR3 consists of 12 residues. Trimming shortened V by 5 bases and J by 5 bases, and 9 bases separated the two germline ends. Germline V lookup: CDR1 SGHRS, CDR2 YFSETQ. The CDR3 DNA reads as TGCGCCAGCAGTGGAGAGATAGATACGCAGTATTTT. Protein: CASSGEIDTQYF.

This clonotype was recorded a few times. The chain recombines TRBV10-3 with TRBJ2-1; D is possibly TRBD2 (5 bases). The germline V and J ends were trimmed by 8 bases and 7 bases, with 27 bases remaining between them. Germline CDR1 and CDR2: ENHRY and SYGVKD. The CDR3 extends over 17 amino acids. The CDR3 bases are TGTGCCATCGCTGTTGCAACTGCGACTACCCGCCCAAATGAGCAGTTCTTC. It codes for CAIAVATATTRPNEQFF.

This rearrangement joins TRBV29-1 to TRBJ2-7, with 9 bases aligning to TRBD2. Germline trimming cut 6 bases from V and 3 bases from J; bases unmatched to any gene: 6. This CDR3 is 13 amino acids long. CDR1 and CDR2 from the germline V gene are SQVTM and ANQGSEA. CDR3 sequence: CSVRSGRDYEQYF. The DNA of the CDR3 is TGCAGCGTACGTAGCGGGAGAGACTACGAGCAGTACTTC.

This clonotype occurred a few times. The chain recombines TRBV5-5 with TRBJ1-6, with D unclear. CDR3 length: 14 amino acids. The V and J ends lost 4 bases and 5 bases respectively, with 10 bases between them. Germline V gene lookup returns CDR1 SGHKS and CDR2 YYEKEE (reference sequence). The CDR3 here is CASSLTFNNSPLHF. The CDR3 DNA reads as TGTGCCAGCAGCCTCACATTCAATAATTCACCCCTCCACTTT.

The rearrangement uses TRBV2 and TRBJ2-5; D is possibly TRBD1 (6 bases). This CDR3 comprises 13 residues. Between the trimmed V and J ends, which lost 6 bases and 0 bases, there was a span of 8 bases. Germline CDR1 SNHLY, CDR2 FYNNEI. The CDR3 sequence is CASRRGNQETQYF. CDR3 bases: TGTGCCAGCAGAAGGGGGAACCAAGAGACCCAGTACTTC.

This chain connects TRBV12-3 or TRBV12-4 to TRBJ2-1; D unresolved. This CDR3 region has 11 residues. The V end was cut by 6 bases, the J end by 8 bases, with 8 bases between. CDR3 nucleotides: TGTGCCAGCAGGATAATCGATGAGCAGTTCTTC. Protein product: CASRIIDEQFF.

This clonotype has more than one count but fewer than ten. This chain joins TRBV28 and TRBJ2-7; 7 bases are shared with TRBD2. CDR1 is MDHEN and CDR2 is SYDVKM in the germline V gene. Unmatched junction bases numbered 12, after V lost 4 bases and J lost 9 bases. This CDR3 has 14 residues. CDR3 region: CASSSPQRGSRQYF. CDR3 in DNA: TGTGCCAGCAGTTCCCCCCAGCGCGGGAGTAGGCAGTACTTC.

This clonotype came up many times. The chain has TRBV7-9 and TRBJ2-3; either TRBD1 or TRBD2 may supply D (7 bases each). CDR3 length: 14 amino acids. Germline V gene lookup returns CDR1 SEHNR and CDR2 FQNEAQ (reference sequence). Trimming took off 5 bases at V and 4 bases at J, with 13 bases between the two ends. The CDR3 is CASSISGGADTQYF. CDR3 sequence (DNA): TGTGCCAGCAGCATCTCAGGGGGGGCAGATACGCAGTATTTT.

This clonotype was picked up many times. DNA for the CDR3: TGTGCCAGCAGCCGGCGGATACCCAAACACACTGAAGCTTTCTTT. Encoded protein: CASSRRIPKHTEAFF. The V call is TRBV7-9, the J call TRBJ1-1; D remains ambiguous. The CDR3 runs 15 residues. V was cut by 5 bases and J by 3 bases, with 16 bases left in between. Germline V CDR1 and CDR2: SEHNR, FQNEAQ (reference sequence). Using reference TRBV7-9 and TRBJ1-1 for the parts outside the CDR3, the full variable domain is DTGVSQNPRHKITKRGQNVTFRCDPISEHNRLYWYRQTLGQGPEFLTYFQNEAQLEKSRLLSDRFSAERPKGSFSTLEIQRTEQGDSAMYLCASSRRIPKHTEAFFGQGTRLTVV.

The rearrangement uses TRBV19 and TRBJ1-6, with 7 nucleotides matching TRBD1. The CDR3 consists of 12 residues. Trimming cost V 4 bases and J 19 bases; bases outside gene matches: 10. CDR1 is LNHDA, CDR2 SQIVND, per germline (reference sequence). The CDR3 DNA reads TGTGCCAGTAGTACGGCGGGGGGACAGCGTCACTTT. Amino acids: CASSTAGGQRHF.

In this sample, this clonotype turned up a few times. The gene calls are TRBV4-2 and TRBJ2-2; a possible D gene is TRBD2 (6 bases). The CDR3 has 17 residues. Looked up from germline, CDR1 is LGHNA and CDR2 is YNFKEQ. Trimming stripped 2 bases from V and 0 bases from J, with 13 bases between. CDR3 bases: TGTGCCAGCAGCCAACTCCCCGGGACTTCGAACACCGGGGAGCTGTTTTTT. Translated: CASSQLPGTSNTGELFF.

The V call is TRBV20-1, the J call TRBJ1-1; D perhaps matches TRBD1 (5 bases). Germline V gene lookup returns CDR1 DFQATT and CDR2 SNEGSKA (reference sequence). V lost 0 bases and J 1 base, leaving 9 bases between the germline ends. The CDR3 loop spans 14 amino acids. CDR3 sequence (DNA): TGCAGTGCTAGAGAGGGCGGGGGGAACACTGAAGCTTTCTTT. Translation gives CSAREGGGNTEAFF.